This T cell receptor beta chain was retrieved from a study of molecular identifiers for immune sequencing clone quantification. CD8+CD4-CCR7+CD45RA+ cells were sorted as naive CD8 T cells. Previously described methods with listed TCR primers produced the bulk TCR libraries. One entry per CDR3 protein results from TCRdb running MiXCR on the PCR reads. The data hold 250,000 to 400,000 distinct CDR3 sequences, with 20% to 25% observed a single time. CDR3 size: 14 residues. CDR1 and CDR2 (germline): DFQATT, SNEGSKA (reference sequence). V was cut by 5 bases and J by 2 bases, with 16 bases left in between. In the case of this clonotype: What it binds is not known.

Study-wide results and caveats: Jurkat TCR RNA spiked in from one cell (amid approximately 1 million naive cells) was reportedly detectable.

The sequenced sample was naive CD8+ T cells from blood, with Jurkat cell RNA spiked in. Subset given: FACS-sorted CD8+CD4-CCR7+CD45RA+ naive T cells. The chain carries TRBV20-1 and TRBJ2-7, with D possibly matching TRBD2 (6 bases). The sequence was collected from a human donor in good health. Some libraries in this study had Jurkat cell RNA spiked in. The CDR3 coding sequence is TGCAGTGCTCGTTGGCCTAGCGTAACCTACGAGCAGTACTTC. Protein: CSARWPSVTYEQYF.